The entry that follows covers one T cell receptor beta chain sequence. This sample was taken from a study of control samples from healthy donors and cancer patients. V was clipped by 1 base and J by 5 bases, with 19 bases between them. The CDR3 contains 17 residues. Germline assignment: CDR1 MGHDK and CDR2 SYGVNS. The method was immunoSEQ multiplex PCR; TCRdb's version includes in-frame clones alone and lacks a portion of them. This table holds some 160,000 clones, around 90% found once. The specimen was blood. The sequence derives from a man under 40 in good health. The rearrangement joins TRBV25-1 to TRBJ2-3, with a possible D match to TRBD2 (6 bases). CDR3 sequence: CASSEFGGLSVRDTQYF. CDR3 bases: TGTGCCAGCAGTGAATTTGGGGGGTTGTCGGTGAGAGATACGCAGTATTTT.